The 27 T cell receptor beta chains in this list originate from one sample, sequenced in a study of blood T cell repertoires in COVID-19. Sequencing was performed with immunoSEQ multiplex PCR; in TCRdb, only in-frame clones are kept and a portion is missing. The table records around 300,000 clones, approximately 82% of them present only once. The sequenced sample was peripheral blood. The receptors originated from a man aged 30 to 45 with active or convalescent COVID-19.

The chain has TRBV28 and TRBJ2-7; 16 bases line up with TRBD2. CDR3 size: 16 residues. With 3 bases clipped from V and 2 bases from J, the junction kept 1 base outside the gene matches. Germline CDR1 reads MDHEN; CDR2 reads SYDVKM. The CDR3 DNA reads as TGTGCCAGCAGTTTGGGACTAGCGGGGGGGCCCTACGAGCAGTACTTC. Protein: CASSLGLAGGPYEQYF.

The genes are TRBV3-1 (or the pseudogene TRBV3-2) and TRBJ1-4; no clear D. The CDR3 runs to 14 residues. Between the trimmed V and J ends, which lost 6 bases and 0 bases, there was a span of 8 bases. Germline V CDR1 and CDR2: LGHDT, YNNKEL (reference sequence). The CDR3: CASRTLSTNEKLFF. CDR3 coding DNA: TGTGCCAGCAGGACACTCTCAACTAATGAAAAACTGTTTTTT.

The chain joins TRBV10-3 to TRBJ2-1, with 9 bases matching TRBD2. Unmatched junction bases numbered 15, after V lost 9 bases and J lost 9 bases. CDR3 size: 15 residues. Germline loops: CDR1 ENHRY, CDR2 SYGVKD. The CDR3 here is CAIGYGGRGGSEQFF. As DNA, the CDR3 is TGTGCCATTGGGTATGGCGGGAGGGGGGGGAGTGAGCAGTTCTTC.

CDR3 DNA sequence: TGTGCCAGCAGCTCCCAGGGAGAGACCCAGTACTTC. Protein: CASSSQGETQYF. This sequence joins TRBV9 and TRBJ2-5; D might be TRBD1 (5 bases). Germline V gene data show CDR1 as SGDLS and CDR2 as YYNGEE. The CDR3 extends over 12 amino acids. V was cut by 4 bases and J by 4 bases, with 8 bases left in between.

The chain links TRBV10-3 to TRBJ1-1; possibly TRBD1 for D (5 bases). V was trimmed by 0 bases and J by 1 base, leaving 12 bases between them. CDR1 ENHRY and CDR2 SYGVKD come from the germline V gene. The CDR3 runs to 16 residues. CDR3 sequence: CAISESTGHSNTEAFF. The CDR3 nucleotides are TGTGCCATCAGTGAGTCAACTGGACACTCGAACACTGAAGCTTTCTTT.

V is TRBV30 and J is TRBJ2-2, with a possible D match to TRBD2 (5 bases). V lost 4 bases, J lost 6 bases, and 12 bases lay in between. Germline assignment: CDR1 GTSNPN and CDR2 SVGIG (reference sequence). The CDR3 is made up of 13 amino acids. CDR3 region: CAWTPEAAGELFF. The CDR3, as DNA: TGTGCCTGGACCCCGGAGGCGGCCGGGGAGCTGTTTTTT.

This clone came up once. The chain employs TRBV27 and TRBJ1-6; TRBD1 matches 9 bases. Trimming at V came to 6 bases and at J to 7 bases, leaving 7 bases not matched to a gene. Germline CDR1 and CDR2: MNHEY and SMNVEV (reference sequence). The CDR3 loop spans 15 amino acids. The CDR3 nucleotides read TGTGCCAGCAGGGCAGGACAGGGGAGAAATTCACCCCTCCACTTT. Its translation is CASRAGQGRNSPLHF.

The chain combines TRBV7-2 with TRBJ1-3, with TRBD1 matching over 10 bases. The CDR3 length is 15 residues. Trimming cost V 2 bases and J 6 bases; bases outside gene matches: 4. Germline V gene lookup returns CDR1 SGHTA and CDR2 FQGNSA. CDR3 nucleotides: TGTGCCAGCAGCTTATCCGGGACAGGGGTAAACACCATATATTTT. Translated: CASSLSGTGVNTIYF.

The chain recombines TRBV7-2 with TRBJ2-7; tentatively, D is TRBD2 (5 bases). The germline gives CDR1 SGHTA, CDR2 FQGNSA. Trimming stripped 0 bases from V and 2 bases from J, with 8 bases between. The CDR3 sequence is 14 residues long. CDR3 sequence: CASSLAGSPYEQYF. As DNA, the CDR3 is TGTGCCAGCAGCTTAGCAGGGAGTCCCTACGAGCAGTACTTC.

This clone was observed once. The CDR3 region is CASSQDHAGQGGYTF. DNA of the CDR3: TGCGCCAGCAGCCAAGATCACGCAGGGCAGGGGGGCTACACCTTC. The chain combines TRBV4-1 with TRBJ1-2; maybe TRBD1 (6 bases). The CDR3 runs to 15 residues. V shed 0 bases and J shed 8 bases, with 16 bases lying between them. Germline CDR1 reads MGHRA; CDR2 reads YSYEKL.

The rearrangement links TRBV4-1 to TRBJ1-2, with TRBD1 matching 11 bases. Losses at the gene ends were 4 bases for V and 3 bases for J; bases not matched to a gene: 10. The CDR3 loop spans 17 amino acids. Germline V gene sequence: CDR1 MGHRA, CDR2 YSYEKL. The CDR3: CASSLDPGQGVYYGYTF. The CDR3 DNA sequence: TGCGCCAGCAGCCTAGATCCGGGACAGGGGGTCTACTATGGCTACACCTTC.

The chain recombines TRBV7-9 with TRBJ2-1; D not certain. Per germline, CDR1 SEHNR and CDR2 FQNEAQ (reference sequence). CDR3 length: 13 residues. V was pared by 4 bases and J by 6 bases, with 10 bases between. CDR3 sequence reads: CASSSQDLNEQFF. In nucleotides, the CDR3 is TGTGCCAGCAGCTCACAAGATCTCAATGAGCAGTTCTTC.

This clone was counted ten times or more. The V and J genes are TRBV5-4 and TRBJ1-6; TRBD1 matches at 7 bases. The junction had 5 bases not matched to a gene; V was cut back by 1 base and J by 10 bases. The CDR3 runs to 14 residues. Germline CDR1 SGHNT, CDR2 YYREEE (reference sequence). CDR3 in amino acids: CASSLLGGDSPLHF. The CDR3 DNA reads TGTGCCAGCAGCTTGTTAGGGGGCGACTCACCCCTCCACTTT.

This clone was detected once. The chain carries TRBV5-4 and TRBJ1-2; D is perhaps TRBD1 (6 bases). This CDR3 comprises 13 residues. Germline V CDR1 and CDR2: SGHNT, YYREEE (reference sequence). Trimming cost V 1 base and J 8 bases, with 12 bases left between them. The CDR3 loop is CASSLTGFDGYTF. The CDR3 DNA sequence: TGTGCCAGCAGCTTGACAGGGTTCGACGGCTACACCTTC. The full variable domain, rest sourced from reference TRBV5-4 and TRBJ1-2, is ETGVTQSPTHLIKTRGQQVTLRCSSQSGHNTVSWYQQALGQGPQFIFQYYREEENGRGNFPPRFSGLQFPNYSSELNVNALELDDSALYLCASSLTGFDGYTFGSGTRLTVV.

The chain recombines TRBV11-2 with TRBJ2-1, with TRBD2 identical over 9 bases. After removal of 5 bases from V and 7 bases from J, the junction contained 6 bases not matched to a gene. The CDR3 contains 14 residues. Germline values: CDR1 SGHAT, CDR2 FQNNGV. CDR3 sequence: CASSPLLAGNEQFF. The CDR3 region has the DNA TGTGCCAGCAGCCCGCTTCTAGCGGGGAATGAGCAGTTCTTC.

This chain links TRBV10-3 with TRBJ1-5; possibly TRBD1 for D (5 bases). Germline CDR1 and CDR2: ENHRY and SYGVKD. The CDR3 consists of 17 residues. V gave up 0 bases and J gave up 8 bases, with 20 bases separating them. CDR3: CAISESTVGRRGKPQHF. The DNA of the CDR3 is TGTGCCATCAGTGAGTCGACGGTAGGGCGGAGGGGAAAGCCCCAGCATTTT.

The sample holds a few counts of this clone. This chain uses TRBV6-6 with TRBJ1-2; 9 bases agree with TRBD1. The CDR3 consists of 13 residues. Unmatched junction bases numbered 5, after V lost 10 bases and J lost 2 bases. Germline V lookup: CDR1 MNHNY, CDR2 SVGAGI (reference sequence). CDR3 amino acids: CAIWDRENYGYTF. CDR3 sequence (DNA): TGTGCCATTTGGGACAGGGAAAACTATGGCTACACCTTC.

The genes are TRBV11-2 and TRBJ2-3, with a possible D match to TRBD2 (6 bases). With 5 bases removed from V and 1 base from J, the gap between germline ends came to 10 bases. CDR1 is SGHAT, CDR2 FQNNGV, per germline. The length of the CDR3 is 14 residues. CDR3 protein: CASSPGVGTDTQYF. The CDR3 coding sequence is TGTGCCAGCAGCCCGGGGGTTGGCACAGATACGCAGTATTTT.

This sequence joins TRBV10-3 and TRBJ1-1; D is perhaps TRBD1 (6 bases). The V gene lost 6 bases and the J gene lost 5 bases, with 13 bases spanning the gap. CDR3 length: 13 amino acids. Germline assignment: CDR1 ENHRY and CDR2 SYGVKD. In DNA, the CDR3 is TGTGCCATCAGGGGGGCGGAAGTTACTGAAGCTTTCTTT. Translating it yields CAIRGAEVTEAFF.

Here the CDR3 reads CASSVGAVRPDTQYF. The CDR3 DNA follows: TGTGCCAGCAGCGTCGGAGCGGTTAGGCCAGATACGCAGTATTTT. V and J are TRBV9 and TRBJ2-3; TRBD2 is a possible D gene (5 bases). The ends were cut back, 2 bases at V and 4 bases at J, with 14 bases in the middle. Per the germline V gene, CDR1 is SGDLS and CDR2 is YYNGEE. This CDR3 comprises 15 residues.

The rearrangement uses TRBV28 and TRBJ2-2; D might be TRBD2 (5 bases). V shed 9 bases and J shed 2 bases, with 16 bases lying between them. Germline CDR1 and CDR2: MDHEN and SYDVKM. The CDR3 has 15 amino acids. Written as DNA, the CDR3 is TGTGCCAGTTCCCAAGCGGCATTTAACACCGGGGAGCTGTTTTTT. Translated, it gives CASSQAAFNTGELFF.

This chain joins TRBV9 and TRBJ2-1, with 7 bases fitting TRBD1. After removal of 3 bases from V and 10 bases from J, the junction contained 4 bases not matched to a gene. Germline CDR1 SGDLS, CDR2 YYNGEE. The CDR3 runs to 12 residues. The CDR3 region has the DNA TGTGCCAGCAGCGAATTAGGGGGCGAGCAGTTCTTC. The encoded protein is CASSELGGEQFF.

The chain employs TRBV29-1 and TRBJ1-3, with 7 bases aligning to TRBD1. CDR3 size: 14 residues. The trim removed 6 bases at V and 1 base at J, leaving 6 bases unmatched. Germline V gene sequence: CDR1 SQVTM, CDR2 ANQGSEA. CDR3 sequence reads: CSVMTGRSGNTIYF. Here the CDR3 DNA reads TGCAGCGTCATGACAGGGAGATCTGGAAACACCATATATTTT. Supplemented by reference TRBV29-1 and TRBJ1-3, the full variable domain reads SAVISQKPSRDICQRGTSLTIQCQVDSQVTMMFWYRQQPGQSLTLIATANQGSEATYESGFVIDKFPISRPNLTFSTLTVSNMSPEDSSIYLCSVMTGRSGNTIYFGEGSWLTVV.

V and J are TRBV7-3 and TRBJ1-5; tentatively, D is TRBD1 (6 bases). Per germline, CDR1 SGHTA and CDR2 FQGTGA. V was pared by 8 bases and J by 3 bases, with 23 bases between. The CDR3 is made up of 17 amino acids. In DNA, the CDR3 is TGTGCCAGCCTCCACATCCGGGACACCGGTCCCAATCAGCCCCAGCATTTT. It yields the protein CASLHIRDTGPNQPQHF.

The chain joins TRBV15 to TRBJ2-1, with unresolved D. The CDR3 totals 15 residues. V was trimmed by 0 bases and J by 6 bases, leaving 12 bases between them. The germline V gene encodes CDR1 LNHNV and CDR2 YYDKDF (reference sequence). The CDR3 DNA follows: TGTGCCACCAGCAGAGATTTAGCTACCTTCAATGAGCAGTTCTTC. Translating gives CATSRDLATFNEQFF.

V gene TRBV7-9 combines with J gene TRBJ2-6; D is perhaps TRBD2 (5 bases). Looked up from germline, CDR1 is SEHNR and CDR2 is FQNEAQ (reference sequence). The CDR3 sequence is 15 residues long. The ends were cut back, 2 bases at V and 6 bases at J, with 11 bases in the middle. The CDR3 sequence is CASSLPSGLANVLTF. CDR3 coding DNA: TGTGCCAGCAGCTTACCCTCCGGACTGGCCAACGTCCTGACTTTC.

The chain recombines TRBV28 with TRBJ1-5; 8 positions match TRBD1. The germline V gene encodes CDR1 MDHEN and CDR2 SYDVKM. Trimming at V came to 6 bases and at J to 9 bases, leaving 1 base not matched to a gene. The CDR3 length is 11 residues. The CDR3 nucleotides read TGTGCCAGCAGCGACAGGGGGCCCCAGCATTTT. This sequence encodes CASSDRGPQHF.